The 24 T cell receptor beta chains listed next were all sequenced from one sample in a study of cytomegalovirus exposure and HLA in healthy donors (dated by TCRdb to about 2017). Libraries came from the immunoSEQ multiplex PCR assay. The multiplex PCR relied on a mix of 60 forward primers for TCR Vbeta segments and 13 reverse primers for TCR Jbeta segments. The clones in this table, taken by TCRdb from immuneACCESS, are in-frame only. Not every clone is retained; where verified, under half of the shortfall comes from an unresolved V gene, and the cause of the rest is unknown. Counted in this sample were 150,000 to 200,000 clones; approximately 65% of them appeared once. The ten largest make up about 2.9% of the sample. The sequenced sample consisted of PBMCs. Every receptor here comes from a man in his forties in good health and CMV-seronegative.

Only one count was recorded for this clone. This chain connects TRBV6-5 to TRBJ2-5; D perhaps matches TRBD1 (5 bases). The germline V gene encodes CDR1 MNHEY and CDR2 SVGAGI. The CDR3 is 12 amino acids. V shed 8 bases and J shed 3 bases, with 10 bases lying between them. The DNA for the CDR3 is TGTGCCAGCTCGCGCAGGGAAGAGACCCAGTACTTC. Translating it yields CASSRREETQYF.

The chain recombines TRBV2 with TRBJ2-1; weak D call: TRBD2 (6 bases). Per the germline V gene, CDR1 is SNHLY and CDR2 is FYNNEI. The V and J ends lost 6 bases and 6 bases respectively, with 18 bases between them. CDR3 length: 15 residues. In DNA form, the CDR3 reads TGTGCCAGCAGGGCGAGGTGGGAGGCCCCCAATGAGCAGTTCTTC. It codes for CASRARWEAPNEQFF.

This clone was observed a handful of times. The chain employs TRBV4-1 and TRBJ1-5; 8 bases match TRBD1. The CDR3 contains 16 residues. Trimming took 3 bases from V and 5 from J; bases not matched to a gene: 9. CDR1 and CDR2 (germline): MGHRA, YSYEKL. The CDR3 DNA sequence: TGCGCCAGCAGCCATGTACGGACAGGGAGCGATCAGCCCCAGCATTTT. This codes for CASSHVRTGSDQPQHF.

In its sample, this clone was seen a few times. The chain carries TRBV6-6 and TRBJ2-7, with a tentative D call TRBD1 (5 bases). The CDR3 sequence is 15 residues long. V lost 6 bases and J 3 bases, leaving 18 bases between the germline ends. Germline V gives CDR1 MNHNY, CDR2 SVGAGI (reference sequence). In DNA, the CDR3 is TGTGCCAGCAGCCTCCCCAGGGCAGGGAACTACGAGCAGTACTTC. It encodes CASSLPRAGNYEQYF.

The rearrangement uses TRBV9 and TRBJ2-3; possible D gene TRBD1, 5 bases. Trimming took off 4 bases at V and 0 bases at J, with 15 bases between the two ends. The CDR3 contains 16 residues. CDR1 SGDLS and CDR2 YYNGEE come from the germline V gene. CDR3 amino acids: CASSSQGDPSTDTQYF. CDR3 DNA: TGTGCCAGCAGCTCCCAAGGGGATCCTAGCACAGATACGCAGTATTTT.

The chain carries TRBV19 and TRBJ1-2, with D unclear. Germline assignment: CDR1 LNHDA and CDR2 SQIVND (reference sequence). Trimming removed 6 bases at V and 4 bases at J, with 3 bases between. This CDR3 has 10 residues. The CDR3 DNA reads TGTGCCAGTAGCTCCTATGGCTACACCTTC. It encodes CASSSYGYTF.

The chain combines TRBV7-2 with TRBJ2-2; 8 bases fit TRBD1. Germline CDR1 is SGHTA and CDR2 is FQGNSA. Germline trimming cut 2 bases from V and 8 bases from J; bases unmatched to any gene: 13. This CDR3 is 17 amino acids long. This CDR3 reads CASSLSWRTGSTGELFF. In DNA, the CDR3 is TGTGCCAGCAGCTTAAGTTGGAGGACAGGGTCGACGGGGGAGCTGTTTTTT.

There are a few counts of this clone. Other DNA sequences in this specimen translate into the identical CDR3. The CDR3 sequence is CASSLGLAATDTQYF. CDR3 nucleotides: TGTGCCAGCAGCTTGGGACTAGCGGCCACAGATACGCAGTATTTT. This rearrangement joins TRBV5-4 to TRBJ2-3, with 9 positions matching TRBD2. V lost 0 bases and J lost 2; bases outside the gene matches: 1. This CDR3 has 15 residues. Germline values: CDR1 SGHNT, CDR2 YYREEE (reference sequence).

This chain uses TRBV7-2 with TRBJ2-5; TRBD2 aligns across 12 bases. This CDR3 region has 15 residues. Trimming took 7 bases from V and 5 from J; bases not matched to a gene: 8. The germline V gene encodes CDR1 SGHTA and CDR2 FQGNSA. CDR3: CASILGGTSGETQYF. DNA of the CDR3: TGTGCCAGCATCCTAGGGGGGACTAGCGGGGAGACCCAGTACTTC. Supplemented by reference TRBV7-2 and TRBJ2-5, the full variable domain reads GAGVSQSPSNKVTEKGKDVELRCDPISGHTALYWYRQSLGQGLEFLIYFQGNSAPDKSGLPSDRFSAERTGGSVSTLTIQRTQQEDSAVYLCASILGGTSGETQYFGPGTRLLVL.

The chain is built from TRBV6-5 and TRBJ2-1; D gene unclear. Germline CDR1 is MNHEY and CDR2 is SVGAGI. The germline V and J ends were trimmed by 5 bases and 11 bases, with 10 bases remaining between them. The CDR3 extends over 11 amino acids. CDR3 protein: CASSDPLKQFF. Here the CDR3 DNA reads TGTGCCAGCAGTGATCCCCTAAAGCAGTTCTTC.

As regards this clone: Other DNA sequences in the sample encode the same CDR3. This rearrangement joins TRBV29-1 to TRBJ1-2; D call uncertain. Per the germline V gene, CDR1 is SQVTM and CDR2 is ANQGSEA. The CDR3 spans 19 residues. The V end was cut by 0 bases, the J end by 1 base, with 24 bases between. The DNA of the CDR3 is TGCAGCGTTGAAGAAGGAGAGGAGTCAGTACATTCGCTTAACTATGGCTACACCTTC. The encoded protein is CSVEEGEESVHSLNYGYTF.

This chain's CDR3 is CASSLPGGDTEAFF. The CDR3 nucleotides are TGTGCCAGCAGTTTACCGGGGGGGGACACTGAAGCTTTCTTT. The rearrangement links TRBV28 to TRBJ1-1; D perhaps matches TRBD1 (5 bases). CDR1 MDHEN and CDR2 SYDVKM come from the germline V gene. The CDR3 contains 14 residues. V lost 2 bases and J lost 3, with 10 bases in between.

The genes are TRBV6-5 and TRBJ2-7; 7 bases fit TRBD2. This CDR3 has 15 residues. Germline CDR1 MNHEY, CDR2 SVGAGI. V shed 0 bases and J 6 bases; nucleotides not matched to a gene: 8. CDR3 DNA sequence: TGTGCCAGCAGTTACTCCCGCTTGGGGGAGGGCGAGCAGTACTTC. Protein sequence: CASSYSRLGEGEQYF.

The chain has TRBV19 and TRBJ1-6; 7 positions agree with TRBD1. Trimming took 2 bases from V and 8 from J; bases not matched to a gene: 12. The CDR3 is made up of 17 amino acids. In germline, CDR1 is LNHDA, CDR2 SQIVND (reference sequence). CDR3 in amino acids: CASSIRQGFSMYSPLHF. DNA of the CDR3: TGTGCCAGTAGTATACGACAGGGATTTAGTATGTATTCACCCCTCCACTTT.

This clone was counted between two and nine times. The J gene is TRBJ2-2, the V gene TRBV12-5; 12 bases are a match to TRBD2. The V segment lost 3 bases and the J segment 8 bases; nucleotides outside the gene matches: 22. This CDR3 has 21 amino acids. CDR1 and CDR2 from the germline V gene are LGHNT and FRNRAP. The CDR3 nucleotides read TGTGCTAGTGGTTTTTTTGTGCTTCCGGGACTAGCGGGCGGAACGTCAGGGGAGCTGTTTTTT. Translation gives CASGFFVLPGLAGGTSGELFF.

The chain employs TRBV5-1 and TRBJ2-3; no reliable D call. V lost 0 bases, J lost 2 bases, and 10 bases lay in between. The CDR3 totals 15 residues. The V gene's germline CDR1 is SGHRS and CDR2 YFSETQ. The CDR3 is CASSLEPQDTDTQYF. The DNA of the CDR3 is TGCGCCAGCAGCTTGGAACCGCAGGACACAGATACGCAGTATTTT.

The genes are TRBV7-8 and TRBJ2-2; 14 nucleotides line up with TRBD2. Germline CDR1 is SGHVS and CDR2 is FQNEAQ. This CDR3 has 19 residues. Losses at the gene ends were 2 bases for V and 2 bases for J; bases not matched to a gene: 7. The CDR3 is CASSLRLAGGPINTGELFF. CDR3 bases: TGTGCCAGCAGCTTAAGACTAGCGGGAGGGCCCATAAACACCGGGGAGCTGTTTTTT.

In this sample, this clone turned up a few times. The chain is built from TRBV28 and TRBJ2-5, with 16 bases matching TRBD2. CDR1 MDHEN and CDR2 SYDVKM come from the germline V gene. The CDR3 is 17 amino acids. Losses at the gene ends were 5 bases for V and 5 bases for J; bases not matched to a gene: 8. The CDR3 reads CASSPGTSGRASETQYF. The CDR3 nucleotides read TGTGCCAGCAGTCCCGGGACTAGCGGGAGGGCGAGCGAGACCCAGTACTTC.

This chain uses TRBV5-5 with TRBJ2-7, with D tentatively TRBD1 (5 bases). Germline CDR1 and CDR2: SGHKS and YYEKEE (reference sequence). V gave up 0 bases and J gave up 4 bases, with 11 bases separating them. CDR3 length equals 14 residues. As DNA, the CDR3 is TGTGCCAGCAGCTTGGTTTCCAGGGAATACGAGCAGTACTTC. Translation: CASSLVSREYEQYF.

CDR3 amino acids: CASSYQIAKNIQYF. The CDR3 DNA is TGTGCCAGCAGCTATCAGATAGCCAAAAACATTCAGTACTTC. The chain couples TRBV11-2 to TRBJ2-4; D ambiguous. V was cut by 4 bases and J by 0 bases, with 7 bases left in between. CDR1 is SGHAT and CDR2 is FQNNGV in the germline V gene. This CDR3 has 14 residues.

V is TRBV13 and J is TRBJ2-7; a possible D gene is TRBD2 (6 bases). With 0 bases removed from V and 0 bases from J, the gap between germline ends came to 12 bases. The CDR3 spans 16 residues. Per germline, CDR1 PRHDT and CDR2 FYEKMQ (reference sequence). The CDR3 DNA is TGTGCCAGCAGCTTAGGCGGGCTAGCGCTCTCCTACGAGCAGTACTTC. It codes for CASSLGGLALSYEQYF.

The sample holds a few counts of this clone. The rearrangement links TRBV27 to TRBJ1-1, with TRBD1 as a possible D gene (6 bases). The germline V gene encodes CDR1 MNHEY and CDR2 SMNVEV (reference sequence). Trimming pared 5 bases from V and 5 bases from J, leaving 9 bases between. The CDR3 runs to 12 residues. CDR3 sequence (DNA): TGTGCCAGCAGTACAGGGAAAACTGAAGCTTTCTTT. As protein: CASSTGKTEAFF.

This clone showed up just a few times. This chain's CDR3 is CASSSASAGGTDTQYF. The CDR3 nucleotides read TGTGCCAGCAGTTCAGCTTCAGCGGGAGGAACAGATACGCAGTATTTT. The chain employs TRBV6-6 and TRBJ2-3; 9 bases line up with TRBD2. The CDR3 is made up of 16 amino acids. J gave up 3 bases and V 4 bases, and 8 bases lay outside the gene matches. The V gene's germline CDR1 is MNHNY and CDR2 SVGAGI (reference sequence).

The J gene is TRBJ2-2, the V gene TRBV7-9, with 7 bases aligning to TRBD2. The CDR3 runs 18 residues. The germline gives CDR1 SEHNR, CDR2 FQNEAQ (reference sequence). Losses at the gene ends were 7 bases for V and 0 bases for J; bases not matched to a gene: 14. DNA for the CDR3: TGTGCCAGCACCGATCCAACGGGGGGAGAGTCGAACACCGGGGAGCTGTTTTTT. Its protein product is CASTDPTGGESNTGELFF.